Listed below are T cell receptor beta chains from one sample, sequenced in a study of blood T cell repertoires in COVID-19. Profiled with immunoSEQ multiplex PCR; TCRdb holds only in-frame clones, not every one. The table lists about 220,000 clones, around 80% of them singletons. Sequenced sample: PBMCs or T cells enriched from blood (not recorded which). These receptors were obtained from a man aged 35 to 55 who had recovered from COVID-19. CDR3s include the opening cysteine and the closing phenylalanine or tryptophan. D genes are given only for firm matches.

D gene,V gene,J gene,CDR3 protein
TRBD1,TRBV4-1,TRBJ1-3,CASSQPGQGRITIYF
.,TRBV18,TRBJ1-1,CASSPPSARAEAFF
.,TRBV4-1,TRBJ2-2,CASSQETSGTGELFF
.,TRBV12-3/TRBV12-4,TRBJ2-7,CASNVDSLDEQYF
.,TRBV7-3,TRBJ2-7,CASSNPDSSYEQYF
TRBD1,TRBV9,TRBJ1-2,CASSPRDRTNYGYTF
TRBD2,TRBV6-2/TRBV6-3,TRBJ2-3,CASSGHSGKYTDTQYF
TRBD2,TRBV3-1/TRBV3-2,TRBJ2-2,CASSQVEREDTGELFF
.,TRBV12-3/TRBV12-4,TRBJ2-1,CASSPTRYEQFF
.,TRBV29-1,TRBJ1-6,CSVVEMDNSPLHF
TRBD2,TRBV5-4,TRBJ2-3,CASSFSGGAPDTQYF
TRBD1,TRBV30,TRBJ1-1,CAWIGGGWTEAFF
TRBD1,TRBV12-3/TRBV12-4,TRBJ1-2,CASSPRAGGGYTF
.,TRBV4-1,TRBJ1-4,CASSKPSGTNEKLFF
.,TRBV4-2,TRBJ2-6,CASSQDGRVSGANVLTF
TRBD1,TRBV7-3,TRBJ2-2,CASSPQGQGASGELFF
.,TRBV28,TRBJ2-7,CASSLRGYEQYF
.,TRBV10-3,TRBJ2-3,CAISRGVPDTQYF
TRBD2,TRBV7-6,TRBJ2-7,CASSLTGGNYEQYF
.,TRBV7-2,TRBJ2-1,CASSPQKRTRVDEQFF
.,TRBV12-3/TRBV12-4,TRBJ2-2,CASGTSTGELFF
.,TRBV30,TRBJ1-5,CAWSRAGDQPQHF
TRBD1,TRBV19,TRBJ1-3,CASSTTGRNTIYF
TRBD1,TRBV5-4,TRBJ1-1,CASSLPEGAGNTEAFF
TRBD2,TRBV28,TRBJ2-3,CASSGLDTQYF
TRBD2,TRBV6-4,TRBJ2-2,CASSKGLAGVTGELFF
TRBD1,TRBV30,TRBJ1-1,CAWTGGRDTEAFF
.,TRBV5-1,TRBJ2-7,CASSLGDLFSYEQYF
TRBD1,TRBV19,TRBJ2-7,CASSPGTGDYEQYF
.,TRBV6-2/TRBV6-3,TRBJ1-3,CASSYLRRASGNTIYF
TRBD1,TRBV7-9,TRBJ2-1,CASSYGQGGEQFF
.,TRBV28,TRBJ1-1,CASTAGANVLSTEAFF
TRBD2,TRBV5-1,TRBJ2-2,CASSLLAGGSGELFF
.,TRBV28,TRBJ1-6,CASSPGGDSNSPLHF
.,TRBV28,TRBJ1-1,CASRFPGLRNTEAFF
.,TRBV4-1,TRBJ2-7,CASSLQGTREQYF
TRBD1,TRBV7-9,TRBJ1-1,CASSLGTGRADGAFF
.,TRBV5-1,TRBJ1-1,CASSFSGVGTEAFF
.,TRBV7-6,TRBJ2-7,CASSPIGDYEQYF
.,TRBV28,TRBJ1-2,CASSLSIGTDRGGYTF
TRBD1,TRBV5-1,TRBJ2-7,CASSTGQYYEQYF
.,TRBV3-1/TRBV3-2,TRBJ1-2,CASSTGGGYTF
TRBD1,TRBV30,TRBJ1-3,CAWNVPGQRGNTIYF
TRBD1,TRBV5-1,TRBJ2-7,CASSRRDRGRYEQYF
TRBD1,TRBV27,TRBJ1-2,CASSFTRGRGSDGYTF
.,TRBV10-3,TRBJ1-3,CAISEGENGNTIYF
.,TRBV12-3/TRBV12-4,TRBJ1-3,CASSLENTIYF
TRBD1,TRBV11-3,TRBJ2-7,CASSLGGDRGYEQYF
TRBD2,TRBV6-5,TRBJ2-7,CASSRPGLQKYEQYF
.,TRBV9,TRBJ2-7,CASSVALDIGYEQYF
TRBD1,TRBV18,TRBJ1-5,CASSPTGRNQPQHF
TRBD2,TRBV2,TRBJ2-5,CASSGASGIVRKTQYF
.,TRBV19,TRBJ1-2,CASSSRTRLSYTF
TRBD1,TRBV3-1/TRBV3-2,TRBJ1-4,CASSLQGAGEKLFF
.,TRBV1,TRBJ1-2,CTSTPTGASYGYTF